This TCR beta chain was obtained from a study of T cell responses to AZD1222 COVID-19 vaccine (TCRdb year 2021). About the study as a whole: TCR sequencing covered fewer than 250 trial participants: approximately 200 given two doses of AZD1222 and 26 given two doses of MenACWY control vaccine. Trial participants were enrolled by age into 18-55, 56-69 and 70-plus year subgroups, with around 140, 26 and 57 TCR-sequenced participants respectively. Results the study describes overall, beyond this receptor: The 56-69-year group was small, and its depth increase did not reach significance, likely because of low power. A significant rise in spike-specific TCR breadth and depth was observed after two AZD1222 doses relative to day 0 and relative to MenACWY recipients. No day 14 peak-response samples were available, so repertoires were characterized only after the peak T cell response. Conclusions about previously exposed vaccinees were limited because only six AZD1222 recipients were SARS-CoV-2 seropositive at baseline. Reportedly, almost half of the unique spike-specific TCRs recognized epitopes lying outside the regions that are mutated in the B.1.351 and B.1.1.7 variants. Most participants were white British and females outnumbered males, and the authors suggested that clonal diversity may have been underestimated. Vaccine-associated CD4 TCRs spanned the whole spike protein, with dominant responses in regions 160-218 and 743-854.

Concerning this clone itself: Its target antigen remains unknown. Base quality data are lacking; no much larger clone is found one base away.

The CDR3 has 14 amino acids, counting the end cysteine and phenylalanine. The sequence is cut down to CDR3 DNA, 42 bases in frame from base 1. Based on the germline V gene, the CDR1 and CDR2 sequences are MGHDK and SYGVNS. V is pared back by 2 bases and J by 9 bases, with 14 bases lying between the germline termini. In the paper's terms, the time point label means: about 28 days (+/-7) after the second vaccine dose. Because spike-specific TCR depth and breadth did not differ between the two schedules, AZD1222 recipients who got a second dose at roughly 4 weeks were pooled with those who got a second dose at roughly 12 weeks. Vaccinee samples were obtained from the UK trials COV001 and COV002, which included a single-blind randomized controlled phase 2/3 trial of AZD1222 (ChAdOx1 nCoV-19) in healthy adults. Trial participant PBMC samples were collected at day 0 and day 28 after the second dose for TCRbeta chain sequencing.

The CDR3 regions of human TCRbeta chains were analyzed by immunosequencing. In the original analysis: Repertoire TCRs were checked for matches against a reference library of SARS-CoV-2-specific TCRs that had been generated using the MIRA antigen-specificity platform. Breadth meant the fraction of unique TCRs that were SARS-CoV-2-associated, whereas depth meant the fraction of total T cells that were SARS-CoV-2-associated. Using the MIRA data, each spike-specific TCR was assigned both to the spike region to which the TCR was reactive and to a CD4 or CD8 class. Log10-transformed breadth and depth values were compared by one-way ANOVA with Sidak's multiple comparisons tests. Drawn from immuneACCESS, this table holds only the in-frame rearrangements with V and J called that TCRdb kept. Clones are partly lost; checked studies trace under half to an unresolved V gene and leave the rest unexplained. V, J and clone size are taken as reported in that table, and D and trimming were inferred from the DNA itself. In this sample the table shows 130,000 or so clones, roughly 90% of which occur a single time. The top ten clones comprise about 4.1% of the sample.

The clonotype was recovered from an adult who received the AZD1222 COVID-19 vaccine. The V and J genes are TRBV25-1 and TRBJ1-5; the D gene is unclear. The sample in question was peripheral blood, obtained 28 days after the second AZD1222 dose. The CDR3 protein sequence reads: CASSEREKPGPQHF. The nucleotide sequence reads TGTGCCAGCAGTGAACGGGAGAAGCCAGGGCCCCAGCATTTT.